This TCR beta chain was sequenced during a study of cytomegalovirus exposure and HLA in healthy donors. Broader study findings: The classifier reportedly diagnosed cytomegalovirus status with high sensitivity and specificity. The CMV antigen specificity of a few CMV-associated chains was confirmed through in vitro analysis. Analyzed later, association rates of TCRs varied across HLA loci, with DRB1 most and HLA-C fewest. One variant, a missense change in DCLRE1C, was linked in a later analysis to TCR beta V- and J-gene trimming.

A remark on this clone: Its antigen remains unknown.

V lost 0 bases, J lost 4 bases, and 8 bases stayed unmatched. Germline V gene sequence: CDR1 SGHRS, CDR2 YFSETQ. The CDR3 is 16 amino acids. PCR involved 60 Vbeta and 13 Jbeta primers. This table comes from immunoSEQ multiplex PCR, and its TCRdb copy is limited to in-frame clones, with some not included. This table holds 200,000 to 250,000 clones, over 65% found once. This chain joins TRBV5-1 and TRBJ2-7; TRBD1 aligns across 9 bases. The receptor was isolated from a man aged 18-30 years in good health and CMV-seronegative. The sequenced sample was PBMCs. CDR3 sequence reads: CASSLAAGGQGYEQYF. In nucleotides, the CDR3 is TGCGCCAGCAGCTTGGCCGCCGGGGGACAGGGATACGAGCAGTACTTC.